This T cell receptor beta chain stems from a study of blood T cells in healthy people across ages. Next came a second PCR, run for roughly 6 to 11 cycles, which used a sample-barcoded 5' primer along with a J-beta primer mix. TCRdb passed the 5' RACE reads through MiXCR, listing each CDR3 protein once. The data contain some 1.7 million distinct CDR3 sequences, approximately 28% of them singletons. The CDR3 is made up of 17 amino acids. In germline, CDR1 is DFQATT, CDR2 SNEGSKA (reference sequence). V shed 2 bases, J shed 0 bases, and the junction held 7 bases outside the gene matches. The sequencing sample was made of blood. The V call is TRBV20-1, the J call TRBJ1-5; 10 nucleotides agree with TRBD1. This TCR derives from a woman between 25 and 40 years old in good health. CDR3 loop: CSARWTGGFGSNQPQHF. The CDR3 DNA reads TGCAGTGCTAGATGGACAGGGGGATTTGGTAGCAATCAGCCCCAGCATTTT.